What follows describes a single TCR beta chain. Antigen: not known. This sequence may be a read error, since a much larger clone differs from it by one base. These data come from a study of tumor-infiltrating lymphocytes in primary liver carcinoma. Using a constant-region primer together with ProtoScript II reverse transcriptase, TCR beta cDNA was made from around 0.55 ug of total RNA. Three-round nested multiplex PCR performed with slightly modified ARM-PCR produced the TCR beta libraries. Running around 9 cycles apiece, the first two PCR rounds relied on TRBV1-TRBV30 forward primers together with a C-beta reverse primer. TCRdb re-called the multiplex PCR reads through MiXCR, storing one row per CDR3 protein. Here the sample spans about 78,000 distinct CDR3 sequences, about 64% being singletons. V was pared by 11 bases and J by 4 bases, with 15 bases between. The CDR3 is 13 amino acids. In germline, CDR1 is MDHEN, CDR2 SYDVKM.

Study-level findings and limits: Blood's top-250-clone fraction was significantly lower than that of tumors (p = 0.039).

The approximately 17-32 mg bulk tissue piece was not sorted before simultaneous RNA and DNA extraction. Tumors were each sampled at five separate regions. Uniformly, tumor samples exhibited a viable tumor cell fraction exceeding 75%. The sample was liver tumor tissue from sampling region 4. Stated subset: tumor region T4, right-lateral pole. The sequence came from a woman aged 55-69 years with primary liver carcinoma and hepatitis B virus infection. The rearrangement uses TRBV28 and TRBJ2-1; D is tentatively TRBD1 or TRBD2 (5 bases each). In DNA form, the CDR3 reads TGTGCCGGCTCCGGGGCAGCTTACAATGAGCAGTTCTTC. This sequence encodes CAGSGAAYNEQFF.